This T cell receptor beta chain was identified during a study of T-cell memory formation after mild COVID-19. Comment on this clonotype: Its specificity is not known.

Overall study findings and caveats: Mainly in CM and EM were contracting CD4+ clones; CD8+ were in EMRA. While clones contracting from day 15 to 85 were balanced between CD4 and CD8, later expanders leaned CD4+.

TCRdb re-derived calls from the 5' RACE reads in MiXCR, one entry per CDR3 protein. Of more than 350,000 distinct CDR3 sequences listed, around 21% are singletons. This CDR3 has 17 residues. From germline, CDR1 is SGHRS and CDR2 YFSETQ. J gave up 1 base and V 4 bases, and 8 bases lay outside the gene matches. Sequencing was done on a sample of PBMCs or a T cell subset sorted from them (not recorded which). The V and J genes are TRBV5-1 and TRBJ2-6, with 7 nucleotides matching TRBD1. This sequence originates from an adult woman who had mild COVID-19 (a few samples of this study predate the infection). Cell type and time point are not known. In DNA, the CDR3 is TGCGCCAGCAGCAAAGTACAGGGGTCGTCTGGGGCCAACGTCCTGACTTTC. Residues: CASSKVQGSSGANVLTF.